Following are 18 T cell receptor beta chains from one sample sequenced in a study of STAT5B mutations in CD4+ large granular lymphocyte leukemia. Generated by immunoSEQ multiplex PCR, the TCRdb table keeps only in-frame clones and is missing some. Of around 34,000 clones in the sample, roughly 85% are singletons; the top ten hold 1% to 1.5%. The sequenced sample consisted of CD4+ T cells from blood buffy coats. These TCRs come from a human donor in good health.

The chain joins TRBV5-1 to TRBJ2-7; no clear D gene. The germline V gene encodes CDR1 SGHRS and CDR2 YFSETQ. This CDR3 comprises 14 residues. V lost 0 bases to trimming and J lost 5 bases, with 12 bases between them. CDR3 nucleotides: TGCGCCAGCAGCTTGGGGCAGAAGGTAGACGAGCAGTACTTC. Its translation: CASSLGQKVDEQYF.

In this sample, this clone turned up a few times. The rearrangement joins TRBV20-1 to TRBJ2-1, with D perhaps being TRBD1 or TRBD2 (5 bases each). Germline V CDR1 and CDR2: DFQATT, SNEGSKA (reference sequence). The CDR3 runs to 11 residues. V was shortened by 5 bases and J by 6 bases, with 8 bases between the two germline ends. The CDR3 spells CSAGDLNEQFF. As DNA, the CDR3 is TGCAGTGCTGGGGACCTCAATGAGCAGTTCTTC.

This clone occurred once. This chain connects TRBV5-1 to TRBJ2-3; 9 bases are shared with TRBD2. From germline, CDR1 is SGHRS and CDR2 YFSETQ. J was trimmed by 0 bases and V by 2 bases; bases with no gene match: 1. This CDR3 has 15 residues. CDR3 loop: CASSLGLASTDTQYF. The CDR3 DNA follows: TGCGCCAGCAGCTTAGGACTAGCGAGCACAGATACGCAGTATTTT.

This clone showed up just a few times. The chain links TRBV2 to TRBJ1-2; D unresolved. CDR3 length: 13 residues. Looked up from germline, CDR1 is SNHLY and CDR2 is FYNNEI. The V gene lost 1 base and the J gene lost 4 bases, with 7 bases spanning the gap. The CDR3 bases are TGTGCCAGCAGTGAAGGACGGATCTATGGCTACACCTTC. Its protein is CASSEGRIYGYTF.

The chain is built from TRBV4-2 and TRBJ1-2; tentatively, D is TRBD1 (5 bases). This CDR3 is 16 amino acids long. The germline gives CDR1 LGHNA, CDR2 YNFKEQ. The V gene lost 0 bases and the J gene lost 0 bases, with 11 bases spanning the gap. CDR3 amino acids: CASSQDIRVANYGYTF. CDR3 DNA sequence: TGTGCCAGCAGCCAAGATATCAGGGTTGCTAACTATGGCTACACCTTC.

The sample holds one count of this clone. The chain joins TRBV6-1 to TRBJ1-3; no clear D. The CDR3 length is 17 residues. Germline V lookup: CDR1 MNHNS, CDR2 SASEGT. Trimming cost V 2 bases and J 2 bases, with 16 bases left between them. The CDR3 loop is CASSETPNDGAGNTIYF. The CDR3 coding sequence is TGTGCCAGCAGTGAAACGCCAAACGACGGGGCTGGAAACACCATATATTTT.

The chain combines TRBV6-6 with TRBJ1-6; D might be TRBD1 (5 bases). With 2 bases removed from V and 12 bases from J, the gap between germline ends came to 11 bases. Per the germline V gene, CDR1 is MNHNY and CDR2 is SVGAGI (reference sequence). The CDR3 is 13 amino acids. DNA for the CDR3: TGTGCCAGCAGTTACGACAGTGAATTACCCCTCCACTTT. Translating gives CASSYDSELPLHF.

The chain links TRBV30 to TRBJ2-7, with D possibly being TRBD2 (5 bases). The CDR3 is made up of 14 amino acids. Germline assignment: CDR1 GTSNPN and CDR2 SVGIG (reference sequence). Trimming took 0 bases from V and 3 from J, leaving 12 bases between them. CDR3 region: CAWSVGEPLYEQYF. CDR3 nucleotides: TGTGCCTGGAGTGTCGGGGAGCCCCTCTACGAGCAGTACTTC.

The chain couples TRBV19 to TRBJ1-5; 8 bases fit TRBD1. The germline V gene encodes CDR1 LNHDA and CDR2 SQIVND (reference sequence). The J segment lost 7 bases and the V segment lost 7 bases, leaving 6 bases of the junction unmatched. The CDR3 is 13 residues long. CDR3 DNA: TGTGCCAGTATATCCCCAGGGGGCCAGCCCCAGCATTTT. Translation: CASISPGGQPQHF.

The chain employs TRBV2 and TRBJ2-4, with 7 positions matching TRBD1. The CDR3 spans 14 residues. Germline V gene sequence: CDR1 SNHLY, CDR2 FYNNEI. J was trimmed by 6 bases and V by 6 bases; bases with no gene match: 8. CDR3 sequence: CASRGDSTTNIQYF. The CDR3 DNA sequence: TGTGCCAGCAGGGGGGACAGTACGACAAACATTCAGTACTTC.

As DNA, the CDR3 is TGTGCCAGCAGCGCCGGGACAGCAAATTCACCCCTCCACTTT. Its translation: CASSAGTANSPLHF. The genes are TRBV2 and TRBJ1-6; the match to TRBD1 covers 7 bases. In germline, CDR1 is SNHLY, CDR2 FYNNEI. The CDR3 loop spans 14 amino acids. With V trimmed by 6 bases and J by 7 bases, 6 bases remained unmatched.

J is TRBJ2-1 and V is TRBV11-2, with 7 bases identical to TRBD1. Per germline, CDR1 SGHAT and CDR2 FQNNGV. This CDR3 spans 15 amino acids. After removal of 5 bases from V and 0 bases from J, the junction contained 4 bases not matched to a gene. CDR3 sequence reads: CASSQGQISYNEQFF. The CDR3 DNA follows: TGTGCCAGCAGCCAGGGACAGATCTCCTACAATGAGCAGTTCTTC.

This chain connects TRBV10-2 to TRBJ2-3; 7 bases match TRBD2. This CDR3 region has 14 residues. With V trimmed by 4 bases and J by 6 bases, 7 bases remained unmatched. Looked up from germline, CDR1 is WSHSY and CDR2 is SAAADI. For the CDR3, the DNA is TGCGCCAGCAGTGCTGGGCGGGAGTTCGATACGCAGTATTTT. Its translation is CASSAGREFDTQYF.

The rearrangement joins TRBV7-9 to TRBJ1-6; D ambiguous. With 3 bases removed from V and 11 bases from J, the gap between germline ends came to 8 bases. This CDR3 has 12 residues. Germline-derived CDR1 and CDR2 are SEHNR and FQNEAQ (reference sequence). The CDR3 loop is CASSFEAPPLHF. CDR3 DNA sequence: TGTGCCAGCAGCTTCGAGGCGCCACCCCTCCACTTT.

The CDR3 DNA sequence: TGCGCCAGCAGTGAGTCCGGCAAAACCTACGAGCAGTACTTC. Its protein is CASSESGKTYEQYF. The chain carries TRBV10-2 and TRBJ2-7; no firm D call. The CDR3 is 14 residues long. The V end was cut by 0 bases, the J end by 2 bases, with 8 bases between. From germline, CDR1 is WSHSY and CDR2 SAAADI.

The V and J genes are TRBV9 and TRBJ2-7; D might be TRBD1 (8 bases). Germline lookup yields CDR1 SGDLS and CDR2 YYNGEE. V was cut by 4 bases and J by 1 base, with 15 bases left in between. This CDR3 has 15 amino acids. The CDR3 sequence is CASSLTGGGSYEQYF. CDR3 coding DNA: TGTGCCAGCAGCTTAACAGGGGGGGGATCCTACGAGCAGTACTTC.

The rearrangement uses TRBV6-5 and TRBJ2-5, with D possibly being TRBD1 (6 bases). The CDR3 consists of 12 residues. V was cut by 2 bases and J by 6 bases, with 7 bases left in between. The V gene's germline CDR1 is MNHEY and CDR2 SVGAGI. In DNA, the CDR3 is TGTGCCAGCAGTTACCAGGGGCAGACCCAGTACTTC. It codes for CASSYQGQTQYF.

The V gene is TRBV9, the J gene TRBJ1-1; D call uncertain. With 5 bases removed from V and 2 bases from J, the gap between germline ends came to 7 bases. CDR1 and CDR2 (germline): SGDLS, YYNGEE. The CDR3 spans 12 residues. Here the CDR3 reads CASRSGNTEAFF. The CDR3, as DNA: TGTGCCAGCAGGTCGGGAAACACTGAAGCTTTCTTT.